The rows below give T cell receptor beta chains drawn from one sample of a study of vaccination effects on CD4 cells after COVID-19. These receptors are not linked to any known antigen. Repertoires were generated with immunoSEQ multiplex PCR, while TCRdb's copy carries only in-frame clones and drops some. This table holds 25,000 to 30,000 clones, around 85% found once. Specimen: CD4+ T cells from PBMCs cultured with SARS-CoV-2 spike peptides, collected after COVID-19 vaccination. Receptor source: a human donor who received a COVID-19 vaccine. Some clones in this sample may be carry-over from other donors' samples. The CDR3 runs from the conserved cysteine through the conserved F or W. D genes are given only for firm matches. Some rows mark clone size as missing; the rest say once, few, many or name a class of expanded clone.

DNA | CDR3 | size | J | D | V
TGTGCCAGCAGCTTAGTAGGCCAAATCACTGAAGCTTTCTTT | CASSLVGQITEAFF | NA | TRBJ1-1 | NA | TRBV7-2
TGTGCCAGCAGCCGGACCCCCCAAACCCACAATGAGCAGTTCTTC | CASSRTPQTHNEQFF | NA | TRBJ2-1 | NA | TRBV3-1/TRBV3-2
TGTGCCAGCAGCTCCCAAAGCGGTGAAGAGACCCAGTACTTC | CASSSQSGEETQYF | NA | TRBJ2-5 | NA | TRBV5-5
TGTGCCAGCTGGCTAGATTGGATCTCTGGGGCCAACGTCCTGACTTTC | CASWLDWISGANVLTF | NA | TRBJ2-6 | NA | TRBV6-6
TGTGCCAGCAGCCCTACTAGCGGGGGGGCAAAGACCCAGTACTTC | CASSPTSGGAKTQYF | NA | TRBJ2-5 | TRBD2 | TRBV7-2
TGTGCCACCAGTGATTCTGGAGGGGGGAACACTGAAGCTTTCTTT | CATSDSGGGNTEAFF | once | TRBJ1-1 | NA | TRBV24-1
TGTGCCAGCAGCCTCCGGACAGGGCAGTCACCCCTCCACTTT | CASSLRTGQSPLHF | NA | TRBJ1-6 | TRBD1 | TRBV11-1
TGTGCCAGCTCACCACCCCCCGGGAACAGTAATTCACCCCTCCACTTT | CASSPPPGNSNSPLHF | once | TRBJ1-6 | NA | TRBV18
TGTGCCAGTAGTATAACCGGGACTGGGGAGCATGAAGCTTTCTTT | CASSITGTGEHEAFF | NA | TRBJ1-1 | NA | TRBV19
TGTGCCACCAGTGACCCAGGGAATACCGGGGAGCTGTTTTTT | CATSDPGNTGELFF | few | TRBJ2-2 | NA | TRBV24-1
TGTGCCAGCAGCTTTCCGGACAGGGGCTATGGCTACACCTTC | CASSFPDRGYGYTF | once | TRBJ1-2 | TRBD1 | TRBV7-3
TGCAGCGTGGGGACAGGCATGAACACTGAAGCTTTCTTT | CSVGTGMNTEAFF | NA | TRBJ1-1 | TRBD1 | TRBV29-1
TGTGCCACCAGTGATCCCTCTGCCGGGACACCAAAAGAGACCCAGTACTTC | CATSDPSAGTPKETQYF | NA | TRBJ2-5 | NA | TRBV24-1
TGTGCCAGCAGCCCGGCTCCCGCGACAGGGTACAATGAGCAGTTCTTC | CASSPAPATGYNEQFF | NA | TRBJ2-1 | TRBD1 | TRBV7-3
TGCAGCGTTGCGTCGGGGCTCGGGACGCCCCAGCATTTT | CSVASGLGTPQHF | NA | TRBJ1-5 | NA | TRBV29-1
TGTGCCAGCAGTGAGGGAAAGTATGGCTACACCTTC | CASSEGKYGYTF | NA | TRBJ1-2 | NA | TRBV6-1
TGTGCCAGCAGTTACTCAAGACAGCAGAACACTGAAGCTTTCTTT | CASSYSRQQNTEAFF | once | TRBJ1-1 | NA | TRBV6-5
TGTGCCAGCAGTCTCGGACGCGAAAGATCCCAGCATTTT | CASSLGRERSQHF | NA | TRBJ1-5 | NA | TRBV6-5
TGTGCCAGCAGCCAGGACAGCACAGATACGCAGTATTTT | CASSQDSTDTQYF | once | TRBJ2-3 | NA | TRBV14
TGTGCCAGCAGCTTAAATCCTGTGGGGGCTGGGCAGCCCCAGCATTTT | CASSLNPVGAGQPQHF | NA | TRBJ1-5 | NA | TRBV7-2
TGTGCCAGCAGCTTAAGAGGCCGAGACAGGGGAAAAGAGACCCAGTACTTC | CASSLRGRDRGKETQYF | NA | TRBJ2-5 | TRBD1 | TRBV7-3
TGTGCCAGCAGCTCGACCCGGGGGAATGAGCAGTTCTTC | CASSSTRGNEQFF | NA | TRBJ2-1 | NA | TRBV7-3
TGTGCCAGCGGACGACAGGGGGCAAACCAGCCCCAGCATTTT | CASGRQGANQPQHF | NA | TRBJ1-5 | TRBD1 | TRBV2
TGTGCCAGCAGTGAAGTAGCGGCAGGCGACCTTAACTATGGCTACACCTTC | CASSEVAAGDLNYGYTF | NA | TRBJ1-2 | NA | TRBV6-1
TGTGCCACCAGAGAGACGGTCTATGGCTACACCTTC | CATRETVYGYTF | NA | TRBJ1-2 | NA | TRBV24-1
TGTGCCACCAGCAGAGATCCGGGAATTTATAATTCACCCCTCCACTTT | CATSRDPGIYNSPLHF | NA | TRBJ1-6 | NA | TRBV15
TGTGCCAGCAGTGGGGACTTTGATGGCTACACCTTC | CASSGDFDGYTF | NA | TRBJ1-2 | NA | TRBV12-3/TRBV12-4
TGTGCCAGCAGCCCTAGGGAGAATGAAAAACTGTTTTTT | CASSPRENEKLFF | NA | TRBJ1-4 | NA | TRBV3-1/TRBV3-2
TGTGCCAGCAGACAGGGGAGCGCTGGGGCCAACGTCCTGACTTTC | CASRQGSAGANVLTF | NA | TRBJ2-6 | TRBD1 | TRBV6-4
TGTGCCAGCAGTTCCCCTCGAAGTGACGGAAAGGATGAGCAGTTCTTC | CASSSPRSDGKDEQFF | few | TRBJ2-1 | NA | TRBV27
TGTGCCAGCAGCCTAGCGGGGGGCCAAGAGACCCAGTACTTC | CASSLAGGQETQYF | NA | TRBJ2-5 | TRBD2 | TRBV6-5
TGTGCCAGCAGCGTAGGACTAGCGGGGGCCAGGGATACGCAGTATTTT | CASSVGLAGARDTQYF | NA | TRBJ2-3 | TRBD2 | TRBV9
TGTGCCAGCAGCTTCGGTCGCCCTATGAATAATTCACCCCTCCACTTT | CASSFGRPMNNSPLHF | NA | TRBJ1-6 | NA | TRBV13
TGTGCCAGCCCCCAGATACCGGTTGTGAACACTGAAGCTTTCTTT | CASPQIPVVNTEAFF | NA | TRBJ1-1 | NA | TRBV5-8
TGTGCCAGTAGTTCGGACAGGGTCGGGACAGATACGCAGTATTTT | CASSSDRVGTDTQYF | NA | TRBJ2-3 | TRBD1 | TRBV19
TGTGCCAGCAGTTACTCCCGAGGTAGCGAGACCCAGTACTTC | CASSYSRGSETQYF | few | TRBJ2-5 | NA | TRBV6-5
TGTGCCAGCAGTTTTTCGCGACAGGGGTATGGCTACACCTTC | CASSFSRQGYGYTF | NA | TRBJ1-2 | TRBD1 | TRBV28
TGTGCCACCAGTGATGCAGGGGGGGGCAATCAGCCCCAGCATTTT | CATSDAGGGNQPQHF | NA | TRBJ1-5 | TRBD1 | TRBV24-1
TGCAGTGCTAGTGGGTCGGTTAGGACTGAAGCTTTCTTT | CSASGSVRTEAFF | NA | TRBJ1-1 | NA | TRBV20-1
TGTGCCAGCAGTCCCCAGGGGGCTTATAATGAAAAACTGTTTTTT | CASSPQGAYNEKLFF | NA | TRBJ1-4 | TRBD1 | TRBV27
TGCGCCAGCAGCACAGGGACAGGGGAGTATGGCTACACCTTC | CASSTGTGEYGYTF | NA | TRBJ1-2 | TRBD1 | TRBV5-1
TGTGCCAGCAGTGAAGGCTGGGGGAGGGACTATGGCTACACCTTC | CASSEGWGRDYGYTF | NA | TRBJ1-2 | NA | TRBV2
TGTGCCAGCTCAGAGGGGGGATACCCTTACAATGAGCAGTTCTTC | CASSEGGYPYNEQFF | medium-sized | TRBJ2-1 | NA | TRBV5-6
TGTGCCAGCAGTTACAGGGACAGCCACAACTATGGCTACACCTTC | CASSYRDSHNYGYTF | NA | TRBJ1-2 | TRBD1 | TRBV6-2/TRBV6-3
TGTGCCAGCAGCTCGACAGCCCTAGCCAAAAACATTCAGTACTTC | CASSSTALAKNIQYF | few | TRBJ2-4 | NA | TRBV7-2
TGTGCCAGCAGCCCCGGGACTAGCGGGGGACGATTGCAGTTCTTC | CASSPGTSGGRLQFF | NA | TRBJ2-1 | TRBD2 | TRBV9
TGTGCCAGCAGAGCGACTCACTCTGGGGCCAACGTCCTGACTTTC | CASRATHSGANVLTF | once | TRBJ2-6 | NA | TRBV28
TGTGCCTGGAGTGTGACCGGCGATCAGCCCCAGCATTTT | CAWSVTGDQPQHF | few | TRBJ1-5 | NA | TRBV30
TGTGCCAGCAGCCCCCGCGCCCAGTCAGATACGCAGTATTTT | CASSPRAQSDTQYF | once | TRBJ2-3 | NA | TRBV7-2
TGCAGCGGCCGCGAGGGGGCTACAACTAATGAAAAACTGTTTTTT | CSGREGATTNEKLFF | NA | TRBJ1-4 | TRBD1 | TRBV29-1
TGTGCCAGCAGGGGACAGGGGGGAAACACCATATATTTT | CASRGQGGNTIYF | once | TRBJ1-3 | TRBD1 | TRBV5-8
TGTGCCAGTAGCATAGGGTGGCTCTATGGCTACACCTTC | CASSIGWLYGYTF | NA | TRBJ1-2 | NA | TRBV19